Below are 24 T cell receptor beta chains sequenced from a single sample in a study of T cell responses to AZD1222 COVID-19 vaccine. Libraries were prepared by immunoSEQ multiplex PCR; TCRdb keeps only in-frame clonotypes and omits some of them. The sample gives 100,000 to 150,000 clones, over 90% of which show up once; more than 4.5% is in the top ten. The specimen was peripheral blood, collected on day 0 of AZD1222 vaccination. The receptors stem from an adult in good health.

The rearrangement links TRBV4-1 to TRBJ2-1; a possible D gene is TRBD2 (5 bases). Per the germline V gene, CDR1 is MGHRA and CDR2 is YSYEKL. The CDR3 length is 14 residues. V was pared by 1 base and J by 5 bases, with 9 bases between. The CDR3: CASSQALANNEQFF. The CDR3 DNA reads TGCGCCAGCAGCCAAGCCCTAGCTAACAATGAGCAGTTCTTC.

CDR3 nucleotides: TGCAGCGTTACCGCCGGATCCGGGGATGGCTACACCTTC. Translating gives CSVTAGSGDGYTF. The chain is built from TRBV29-1 and TRBJ1-2; D uncertain. Between the trimmed V and J ends, which lost 5 bases and 6 bases, there was a span of 16 bases. Germline V gene data show CDR1 as SQVTM and CDR2 as ANQGSEA. The CDR3 has 13 amino acids.

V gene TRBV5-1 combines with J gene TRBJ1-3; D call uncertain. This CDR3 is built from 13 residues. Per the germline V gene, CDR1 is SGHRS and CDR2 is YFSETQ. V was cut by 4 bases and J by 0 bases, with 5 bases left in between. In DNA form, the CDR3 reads TGCGCCAGCAGCCGAAACTCTGGAAACACCATATATTTT. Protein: CASSRNSGNTIYF.

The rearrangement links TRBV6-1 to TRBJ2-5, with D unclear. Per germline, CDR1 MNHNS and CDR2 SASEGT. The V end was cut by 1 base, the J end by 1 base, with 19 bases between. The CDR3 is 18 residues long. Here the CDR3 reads CASSEGGIPYKIQETQYF. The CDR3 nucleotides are TGTGCCAGCAGTGAAGGCGGAATCCCTTATAAAATCCAAGAGACCCAGTACTTC.

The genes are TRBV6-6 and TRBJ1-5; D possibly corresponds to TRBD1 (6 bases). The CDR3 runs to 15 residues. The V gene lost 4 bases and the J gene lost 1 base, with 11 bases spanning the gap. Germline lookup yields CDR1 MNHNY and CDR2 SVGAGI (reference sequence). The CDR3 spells CASSWEGGSNQPQHF. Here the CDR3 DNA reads TGTGCCAGCAGTTGGGAAGGGGGGAGCAATCAGCCCCAGCATTTT.

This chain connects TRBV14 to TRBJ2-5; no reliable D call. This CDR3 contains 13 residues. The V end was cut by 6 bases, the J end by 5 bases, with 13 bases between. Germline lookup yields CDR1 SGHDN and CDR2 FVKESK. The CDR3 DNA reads TGTGCCAGCAGGATTGCATCCGGGGAGACCCAGTACTTC. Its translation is CASRIASGETQYF.

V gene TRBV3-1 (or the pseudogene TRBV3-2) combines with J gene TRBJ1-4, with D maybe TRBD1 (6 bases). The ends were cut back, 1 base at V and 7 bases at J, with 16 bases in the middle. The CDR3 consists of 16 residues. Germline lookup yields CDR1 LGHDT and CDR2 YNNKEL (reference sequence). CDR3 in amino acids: CASSQGPGRGGEKLFF. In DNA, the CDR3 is TGTGCCAGCAGCCAAGGTCCGGGGAGGGGGGGTGAAAAACTGTTTTTT.

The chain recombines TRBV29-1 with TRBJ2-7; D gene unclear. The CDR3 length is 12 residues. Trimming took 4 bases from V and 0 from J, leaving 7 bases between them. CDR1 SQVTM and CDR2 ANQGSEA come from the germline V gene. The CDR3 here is CSVVGSSYEQYF. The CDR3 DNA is TGCAGCGTTGTGGGCAGCTCCTACGAGCAGTACTTC.

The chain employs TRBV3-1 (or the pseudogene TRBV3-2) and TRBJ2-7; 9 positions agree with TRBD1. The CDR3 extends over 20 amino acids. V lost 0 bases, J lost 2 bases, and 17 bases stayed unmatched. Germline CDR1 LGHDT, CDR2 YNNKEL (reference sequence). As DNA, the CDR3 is TGTGCCAGCAGCCAAGATAAGGCGGGACAGGGAAACTGGTGGGCCTACGAGCAGTACTTC. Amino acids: CASSQDKAGQGNWWAYEQYF.

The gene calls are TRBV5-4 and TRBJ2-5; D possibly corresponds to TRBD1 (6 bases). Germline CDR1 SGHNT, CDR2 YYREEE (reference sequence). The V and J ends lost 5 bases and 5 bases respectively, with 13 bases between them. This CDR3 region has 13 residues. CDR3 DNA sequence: TGTGCCAGCAGGGTAGGGGGTGGGGAGACCCAGTACTTC. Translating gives CASRVGGGETQYF.

The CDR3 spells CASSITGQIEKLFF. Written as DNA, the CDR3 is TGTGCCAGTAGTATTACAGGGCAAATTGAAAAACTGTTTTTT. The chain joins TRBV19 to TRBJ1-4, with D perhaps matching TRBD1 (6 bases). Looked up from germline, CDR1 is LNHDA and CDR2 is SQIVND (reference sequence). V shed 3 bases and J shed 7 bases, with 12 bases lying between them. This CDR3 spans 14 amino acids.

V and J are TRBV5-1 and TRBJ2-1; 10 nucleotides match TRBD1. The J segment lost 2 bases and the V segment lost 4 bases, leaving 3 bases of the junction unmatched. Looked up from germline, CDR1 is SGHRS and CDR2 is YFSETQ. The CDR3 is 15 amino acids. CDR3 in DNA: TGCGCCAGCAGCGCTGGACAGGGGGCCTACAATGAGCAGTTCTTC. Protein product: CASSAGQGAYNEQFF.

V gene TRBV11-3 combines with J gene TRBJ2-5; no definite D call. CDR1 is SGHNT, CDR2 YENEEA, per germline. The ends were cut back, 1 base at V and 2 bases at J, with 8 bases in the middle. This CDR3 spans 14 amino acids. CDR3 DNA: TGTGCCAGCAGCTTAGGACGTATACAAGAGACCCAGTACTTC. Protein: CASSLGRIQETQYF.

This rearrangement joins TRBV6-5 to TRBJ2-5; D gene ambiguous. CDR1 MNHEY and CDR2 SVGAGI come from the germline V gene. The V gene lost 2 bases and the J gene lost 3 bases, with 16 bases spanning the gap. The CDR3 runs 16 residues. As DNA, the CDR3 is TGTGCCAGCAGTTACCTAAAGAGCTCCATCGAAGAGACCCAGTACTTC. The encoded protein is CASSYLKSSIEETQYF.

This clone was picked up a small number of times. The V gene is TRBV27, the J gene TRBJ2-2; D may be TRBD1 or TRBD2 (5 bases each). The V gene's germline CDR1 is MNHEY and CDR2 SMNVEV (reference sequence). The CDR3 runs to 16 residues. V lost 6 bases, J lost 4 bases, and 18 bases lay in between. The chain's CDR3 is CASRPGTAPLTGELFF. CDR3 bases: TGTGCCAGCAGACCCGGGACCGCGCCTCTCACCGGGGAGCTGTTTTTT.

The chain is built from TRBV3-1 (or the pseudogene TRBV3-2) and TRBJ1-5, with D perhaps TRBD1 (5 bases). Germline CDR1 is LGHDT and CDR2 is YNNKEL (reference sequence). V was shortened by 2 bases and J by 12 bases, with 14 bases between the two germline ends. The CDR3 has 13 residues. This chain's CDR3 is CASSQTPGPLQHF. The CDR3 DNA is TGTGCCAGCAGCCAAACTCCGGGGCCGCTCCAGCATTTT.

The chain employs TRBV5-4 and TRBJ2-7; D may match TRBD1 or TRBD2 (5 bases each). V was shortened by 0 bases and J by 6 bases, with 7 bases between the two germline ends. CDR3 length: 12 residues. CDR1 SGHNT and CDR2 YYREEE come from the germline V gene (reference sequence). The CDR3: CASSLDGTEQYF. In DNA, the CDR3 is TGTGCCAGCAGCTTGGATGGGACCGAGCAGTACTTC.

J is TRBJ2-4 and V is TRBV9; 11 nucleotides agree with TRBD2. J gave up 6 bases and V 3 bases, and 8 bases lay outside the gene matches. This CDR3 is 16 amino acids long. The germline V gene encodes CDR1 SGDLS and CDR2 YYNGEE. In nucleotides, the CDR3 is TGTGCCAGCAGCGAGGGTTTAGCGGGGGGGCTAAACATTCAGTACTTC. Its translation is CASSEGLAGGLNIQYF.

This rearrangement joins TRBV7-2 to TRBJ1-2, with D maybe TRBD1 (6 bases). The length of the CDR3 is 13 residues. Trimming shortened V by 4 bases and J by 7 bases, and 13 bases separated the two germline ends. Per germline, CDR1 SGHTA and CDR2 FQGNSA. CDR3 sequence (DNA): TGTGCCAGCAGCTCGCAGGGGAAGGGTGGCTACACCTTC. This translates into CASSSQGKGGYTF. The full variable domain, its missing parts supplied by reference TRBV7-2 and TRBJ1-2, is GAGVSQSPSNKVTEKGKDVELRCDPISGHTALYWYRQSLGQGLEFLIYFQGNSAPDKSGLPSDRFSAERTGGSVSTLTIQRTQQEDSAVYLCASSSQGKGGYTFGSGTRLTVV.

This CDR3 is CASSDGPTGGLYGYTF. The CDR3 region has the DNA TGTGCCAGCAGCGACGGCCCGACAGGGGGTCTCTATGGCTACACCTTC. The V gene is TRBV5-8, the J gene TRBJ1-2, with TRBD1 matching over 9 bases. The CDR3 is 16 residues long. V shed 4 bases, J shed 4 bases, and the junction held 11 bases outside the gene matches. From germline, CDR1 is SGHTS and CDR2 YDEGEE.

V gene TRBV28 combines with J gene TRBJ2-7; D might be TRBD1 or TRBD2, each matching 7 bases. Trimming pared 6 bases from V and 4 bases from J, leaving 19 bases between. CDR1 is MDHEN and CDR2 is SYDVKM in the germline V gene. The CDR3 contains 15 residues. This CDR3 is CASSSPAGGGYEQYF. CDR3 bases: TGTGCCAGCAGCTCCCCAGCAGGGGGAGGGTACGAGCAGTACTTC. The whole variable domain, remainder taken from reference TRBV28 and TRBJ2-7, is DVKVTQSSRYLVKRTGEKVFLECVQDMDHENMFWYRQDPGLGLRLIYFSYDVKMKEKGDIPEGYSVSREKKERFSLILESASTNQTSMYLCASSSPAGGGYEQYFGPGTRLTVT.

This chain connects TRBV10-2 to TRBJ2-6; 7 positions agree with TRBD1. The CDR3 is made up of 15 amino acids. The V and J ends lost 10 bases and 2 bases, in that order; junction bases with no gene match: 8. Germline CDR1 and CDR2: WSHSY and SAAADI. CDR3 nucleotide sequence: TGCGCCACTCAACAGGGGACGACTGGGGCCAACGTCCTGACTTTC. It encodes CATQQGTTGANVLTF.

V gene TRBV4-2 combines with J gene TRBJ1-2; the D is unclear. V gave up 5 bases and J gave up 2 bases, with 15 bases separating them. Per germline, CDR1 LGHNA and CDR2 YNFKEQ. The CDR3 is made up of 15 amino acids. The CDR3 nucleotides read TGTGCCAGCAGCGATACTGGGTTTTTCAACTATGGCTACACCTTC. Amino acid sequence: CASSDTGFFNYGYTF.

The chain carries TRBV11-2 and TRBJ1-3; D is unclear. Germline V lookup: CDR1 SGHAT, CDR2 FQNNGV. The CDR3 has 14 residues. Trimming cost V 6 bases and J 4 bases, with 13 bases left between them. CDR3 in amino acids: CASRHIGSGNTIYF. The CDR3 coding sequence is TGTGCCAGCAGACACATCGGCTCGGGAAACACCATATATTTT. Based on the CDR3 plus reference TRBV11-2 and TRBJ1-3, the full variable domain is EAGVAQSPRYKIIEKRQSVAFWCNPISGHATLYWYQQILGQGPKLLIQFQNNGVVDDSQLPKDRFSAERLKGVDSTLKIQPAKLEDSAVYLCASRHIGSGNTIYFGEGSWLTVV.